Each of the 20 T cell receptor beta chains below was sequenced from the same sample in a study of blood T cell repertoires in COVID-19. Assay: immunoSEQ multiplex PCR; the TCRdb copy retains only in-frame clones and omits some. The table has around 200,000 clones, about 88% seen once. The sequencing sample was made of peripheral blood. Receptors were obtained from a young man with active or convalescent COVID-19.

The V gene is TRBV19, the J gene TRBJ2-7; TRBD1 matches 7 bases. CDR1 is LNHDA and CDR2 is SQIVND in the germline V gene (reference sequence). The junction had 5 bases not matched to a gene; V was cut back by 5 bases and J by 4 bases. The CDR3 has 13 amino acids. The CDR3 DNA reads as TGTGCCAGTAGTCCGGCCAGGGGGTACGAGCAGTACGTC. Protein: CASSPARGYEQYV.

V usage is TRBV18 and J usage is TRBJ2-7, with TRBD1 identical over 11 bases. Trimming cost V 2 bases and J 5 bases; bases outside gene matches: 8. Per the germline V gene, CDR1 is KGHSH and CDR2 is LQKENI. CDR3 length equals 16 residues. The CDR3 spells CASSPLWTGGSNEQYF. The CDR3 DNA follows: TGTGCCAGCTCACCATTATGGACAGGGGGCAGCAACGAGCAGTACTTC.

In this sample, this clone turned up once. This chain uses TRBV19 with TRBJ1-4; 7 bases are shared with TRBD1. V lost 0 bases, J lost 0 bases, and 7 bases stayed unmatched. CDR3 size: 18 residues. Germline values: CDR1 LNHDA, CDR2 SQIVND (reference sequence). CDR3 region: CASSIEEGAAPTNEKLFF. The CDR3 DNA sequence: TGTGCCAGTAGTATAGAAGAGGGGGCGGCCCCAACTAATGAAAAACTGTTTTTT.

This chain connects TRBV9 to TRBJ1-6; 7 positions match TRBD1. CDR3 length equals 17 residues. The germline CDR1 and CDR2 sequences are SGDLS and YYNGEE. V was clipped by 4 bases and J by 1 base; unmatched bases: 8. As DNA, the CDR3 is TGTGCCAGCAGCCCAGAACGGGGACAGTCCTATAATTCACCCCTCCACTTT. It codes for CASSPERGQSYNSPLHF. The full variable domain, in which reference TRBV9 and TRBJ1-6 provide the parts outside the CDR3, is DSGVTQTPKHLITATGQRVTLRCSPRSGDLSVYWYQQSLDQGLQFLIQYYNGEERAKGNILERFSAQQFPDLHSELNLSSLELGDSALYFCASSPERGQSYNSPLHFGNGTRLTVT.

This rearrangement joins TRBV5-5 to TRBJ2-7; D possibly corresponds to TRBD2 (5 bases). Germline V gives CDR1 SGHKS, CDR2 YYEKEE (reference sequence). The ends were cut back, 2 bases at V and 0 bases at J, with 12 bases in the middle. CDR3 length: 15 residues. CDR3 protein: CASSFGVQSSYEQYV. CDR3 DNA: TGTGCCAGCAGCTTCGGGGTCCAGAGCTCCTACGAGCAGTACGTC.

The chain couples TRBV27 to TRBJ1-1; 7 bases align to TRBD1. The germline V gene encodes CDR1 MNHEY and CDR2 SMNVEV (reference sequence). The trim removed 3 bases at V and 5 bases at J, leaving 9 bases unmatched. The CDR3 runs 15 residues. The CDR3, as DNA: TGTGCCAGCAGTTTGTCCCCGACAGGGCGGACTGAAGCTTTCTTT. Its translation is CASSLSPTGRTEAFF.

This clone occurred once. The chain couples TRBV5-6 to TRBJ1-2; maybe TRBD1 (5 bases). CDR3 length equals 12 residues. CDR1 and CDR2 from the germline V gene are SGHDT and YYEEEE. Trimming stripped 3 bases from V and 8 bases from J, with 11 bases between. The CDR3 DNA sequence: TGTGCCAGCAGCTCACCGGGACTGGGCTACACCTTC. It specifies CASSSPGLGYTF.

The chain recombines TRBV24-1 with TRBJ1-5, with D uncertain. Germline V lookup: CDR1 KGHDR, CDR2 SFDVKD. Trimming removed 9 bases from V and 2 bases from J, with 13 bases in between. The CDR3 consists of 14 residues. DNA for the CDR3: TGTGCCACCGTAGATGTTTGCGGCAATCAGCCCCAGCATTTT. Translated, it gives CATVDVCGNQPQHF.

V and J are TRBV14 and TRBJ1-4, with TRBD1 matching over 9 bases. This CDR3 has 19 amino acids. Trimming removed 4 bases from V and 0 bases from J; junction bases left unmatched: 12. Looked up from germline, CDR1 is SGHDN and CDR2 is FVKESK. CDR3 DNA: TGTGCCAGCAGCCCGGGACAGGGATTACAGAGGGCAACTAATGAAAAACTGTTTTTT. The encoded protein is CASSPGQGLQRATNEKLFF.

Only one count was recorded for this clone. The chain combines TRBV27 with TRBJ1-5; 7 bases line up with TRBD1. The germline gives CDR1 MNHEY, CDR2 SMNVEV (reference sequence). This CDR3 comprises 20 residues. The J segment lost 2 bases and the V segment lost 4 bases, leaving 20 bases of the junction unmatched. The CDR3 protein is CASSSTLPGQPKRGNQPQHF. The CDR3 DNA sequence: TGTGCCAGCAGTTCCACCTTACCGGGACAGCCCAAAAGGGGCAATCAGCCCCAGCATTTT.

The chain joins TRBV5-1 to TRBJ2-5; a possible D gene is TRBD1 (5 bases). This CDR3 comprises 16 residues. With 4 bases removed from V and 2 bases from J, the gap between germline ends came to 18 bases. Germline-derived CDR1 and CDR2 are SGHRS and YFSETQ. The CDR3 loop is CASSRNHIQGQETQYF. The CDR3 bases are TGCGCCAGCAGCCGCAACCATATCCAGGGACAAGAGACCCAGTACTTC.

V is TRBV10-2 and J is TRBJ2-3; D perhaps matches TRBD1 (6 bases). Trimming removed 7 bases from V and 0 bases from J, with 8 bases in between. Germline V gives CDR1 WSHSY, CDR2 SAAADI. The CDR3 contains 13 residues. The CDR3 DNA reads as TGCGCCAGCAATACAGGGAGCACAGATACGCAGTATTTT. It specifies CASNTGSTDTQYF.

This clone was picked up one time. The rearrangement uses TRBV2 and TRBJ2-1; 8 nucleotides match TRBD1. The trim removed 8 bases at V and 13 bases at J, leaving 10 bases unmatched. Germline V gene sequence: CDR1 SNHLY, CDR2 FYNNEI. The CDR3 covers 12 residues. The CDR3 spells CASSTRTGQQFF. The CDR3 nucleotides are TGTGCCAGCTCGACCCGGACAGGGCAACAGTTCTTC.

This sequence joins TRBV4-1 and TRBJ1-5; 9 bases are a match to TRBD1. Germline CDR1 reads MGHRA; CDR2 reads YSYEKL. CDR3 length equals 18 residues. V was pared by 3 bases and J by 1 base, with 10 bases of the junction left unmatched. The CDR3 bases are TGCGCCAGCAGCCACCCCCGTACAGGGGGCAGGAGCAATCAGCCCCAGCATTTT. This encodes CASSHPRTGGRSNQPQHF.

The J gene is TRBJ1-2, the V gene TRBV10-3, with 8 bases lining up with TRBD1. The CDR3 sequence is 15 residues long. After removal of 6 bases from V and 4 bases from J, the junction contained 10 bases not matched to a gene. Per germline, CDR1 ENHRY and CDR2 SYGVKD. The CDR3 DNA follows: TGTGCCATCAGGCCAACAGGGGGAGTCGGCTATGGCTACACCTTC. Translating it yields CAIRPTGGVGYGYTF.

The chain has TRBV7-9 and TRBJ2-5; D gene uncertain. Germline CDR1 and CDR2: SEHNR and FQNEAQ (reference sequence). Trimming left V 1 base short and J 7 bases short, with 13 bases between. CDR3 length: 14 residues. The CDR3: CASSLDEVRWTQYF. The CDR3 DNA is TGTGCCAGCAGCTTAGATGAGGTCCGTTGGACCCAGTACTTC.

There are a few counts of this clone. V gene TRBV7-8 combines with J gene TRBJ1-2, with D perhaps TRBD1 (5 bases). V was cut by 5 bases and J by 3 bases, with 19 bases left in between. The CDR3 is 16 residues long. Per the germline V gene, CDR1 is SGHVS and CDR2 is FQNEAQ. The CDR3 DNA reads as TGTGCCAGCAGCCCCCGGATCTTGGCGGGGGACTATGGCTACACCTTC. This gives the protein CASSPRILAGDYGYTF.

The chain joins TRBV6-5 to TRBJ1-1; 9 positions match TRBD1. The CDR3 runs to 13 residues. Losses at the gene ends were 8 bases for V and 5 bases for J; bases not matched to a gene: 6. Germline V lookup: CDR1 MNHEY, CDR2 SVGAGI. This CDR3 reads CASLDRGRTEAFF. The DNA of the CDR3 is TGTGCCAGCTTGGACAGGGGCAGGACTGAAGCTTTCTTT.

This rearrangement joins TRBV30 to TRBJ1-1; TRBD1 is a possible D gene (5 bases). Germline V gene data show CDR1 as GTSNPN and CDR2 as SVGIG (reference sequence). The length of the CDR3 is 15 residues. V was pared by 0 bases and J by 2 bases, with 13 bases between. CDR3 region: CAWSVDTGLNTEAFF. CDR3 sequence (DNA): TGTGCCTGGAGTGTAGATACAGGTCTAAACACTGAAGCTTTCTTT.

This chain joins TRBV14 and TRBJ1-1; D is perhaps TRBD1 (6 bases). The CDR3 is 16 amino acids. Germline loops: CDR1 SGHDN, CDR2 FVKESK. The V and J ends lost 0 bases and 4 bases respectively, with 15 bases between them. The CDR3 loop is CASSQEGTGYGTEAFF. In DNA form, the CDR3 reads TGTGCCAGCAGCCAAGAAGGAACAGGGTACGGCACTGAAGCTTTCTTT.